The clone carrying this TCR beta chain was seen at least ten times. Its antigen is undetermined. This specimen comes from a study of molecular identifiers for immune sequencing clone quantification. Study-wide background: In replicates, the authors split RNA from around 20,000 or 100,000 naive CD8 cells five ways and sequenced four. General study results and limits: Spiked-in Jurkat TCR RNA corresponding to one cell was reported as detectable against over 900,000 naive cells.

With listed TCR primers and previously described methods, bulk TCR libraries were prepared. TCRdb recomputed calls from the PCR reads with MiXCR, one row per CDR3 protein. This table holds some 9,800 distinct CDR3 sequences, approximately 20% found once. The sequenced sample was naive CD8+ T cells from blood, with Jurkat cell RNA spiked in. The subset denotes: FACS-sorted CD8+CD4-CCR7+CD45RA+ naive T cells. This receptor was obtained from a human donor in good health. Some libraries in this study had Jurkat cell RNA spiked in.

In DNA form, the CDR3 reads TGTGCCAGCAGCTTAGGGGACAGGAACAATGAGCAGTTCTTC. Translated: CASSLGDRNNEQFF. The chain links TRBV11-2 to TRBJ2-1; 8 bases fit TRBD1. The CDR3 totals 14 residues. V shed 1 base and J 5 bases; nucleotides not matched to a gene: 1. Germline CDR1 SGHAT, CDR2 FQNNGV.